Each of the 29 T cell receptor beta chains below was sequenced from the same sample in a study of shared clonotypes between healthy human individuals. Measured with immunoSEQ multiplex PCR; TCRdb has only the in-frame clones, and not every one. This sample has fewer than 400,000 clones; under 80% occur once, and the top ten carry over 9%. What was sequenced was memory CD4+ T cells sorted from blood. The subset was: CD45RA-negative fraction. The receptors come from a man aged 30 to 45 in good health.

The CDR3 DNA reads TGTGCCAGCAGTCCTCGGGGTGCGGGACGCTACAATGAGCAGTTCTTC. Its protein product is CASSPRGAGRYNEQFF. V gene TRBV27 combines with J gene TRBJ2-1; possibly TRBD2 for D (6 bases). Trimming stripped 5 bases from V and 3 bases from J, with 17 bases between. The germline V gene encodes CDR1 MNHEY and CDR2 SMNVEV (reference sequence). This CDR3 is 16 amino acids long.

This chain connects TRBV7-2 to TRBJ1-1; the match to TRBD1 covers 7 bases. The CDR3 covers 15 residues. V lost 6 bases, J lost 3 bases, and 10 bases stayed unmatched. Germline V gives CDR1 SGHTA, CDR2 FQGNSA. The CDR3 DNA follows: TGTGCCAGCAGATACCCGGACAGGTTTCACACTGAAGCTTTCTTT. This codes for CASRYPDRFHTEAFF.

The rearrangement uses TRBV18 and TRBJ2-7, with TRBD1 matching over 7 bases. The germline V gene encodes CDR1 KGHSH and CDR2 LQKENI. This CDR3 spans 16 amino acids. The V segment lost 6 bases and the J segment 6 bases; nucleotides outside the gene matches: 17. The CDR3 protein is CASSPTHGATGVEQYF. In DNA form, the CDR3 reads TGTGCCAGCTCGCCAACCCACGGGGCCACAGGGGTCGAGCAGTACTTC.

V gene TRBV9 combines with J gene TRBJ1-4, with 7 bases identical to TRBD1. Per the germline V gene, CDR1 is SGDLS and CDR2 is YYNGEE. V shed 4 bases and J 4 bases; nucleotides not matched to a gene: 7. The CDR3 is made up of 15 amino acids. CDR3: CASSSGGALNEKLFF. The CDR3 region has the DNA TGTGCCAGCAGCTCAGGGGGAGCCCTTAATGAAAAACTGTTTTTT.

This clone has just a few counts. The genes are TRBV10-3 and TRBJ1-5, with 7 bases that match TRBD1. J lost 3 bases, V lost 6 bases, and 5 bases had no gene match. The CDR3 sequence is 14 residues long. CDR1 is ENHRY, CDR2 SYGVKD, per germline. This CDR3 is CAIRGDRNNQPQHF. In DNA form, the CDR3 reads TGTGCCATCAGGGGGGACAGAAACAATCAGCCCCAGCATTTT.

V gene TRBV15 combines with J gene TRBJ2-1, with 12 bases identical to TRBD2. The germline V gene encodes CDR1 LNHNV and CDR2 YYDKDF (reference sequence). The CDR3 spans 17 residues. V lost 5 bases to trimming and J lost 5 bases; unmatched junction nucleotides: 10. DNA of the CDR3: TGTGCCACCAGCCCCCCGGGTAGGACTAGCGGGAACAATGAGCAGTTCTTC. Its translation: CATSPPGRTSGNNEQFF.

CDR3 sequence: CASRPGSTSTDTQYF. CDR3 nucleotide sequence: TGCGCCAGCAGGCCAGGATCCACTAGCACAGATACGCAGTATTTT. The genes are TRBV5-1 and TRBJ2-3; no clear D gene. Looked up from germline, CDR1 is SGHRS and CDR2 is YFSETQ. The CDR3 is made up of 15 amino acids. Trimming took 5 bases from V and 0 from J, leaving 13 bases between them.

Note on this clone: One end of the junction does not line up with germline, which may come from a read error. This rearrangement joins TRBV7-7 to TRBJ2-3; D remains unclear. Per the germline V gene, CDR1 is SSHAT and CDR2 is FNYEAQ (reference sequence). The CDR3 loop spans 14 amino acids. CDR3 sequence: CASSLDDYGDTQYF. CDR3 DNA: TGTGCTAGCAGCTTAGACGATTACGGAGATACGCAGTATTTT.

Regarding this clone: At one end, the junction sequence differs from germline, possibly due to a read error. The chain is built from TRBV4-1 and TRBJ1-5; possible D gene TRBD1, 5 bases. The CDR3 has 15 amino acids. Germline-derived CDR1 and CDR2 are MGHRA and YSYEKL. The CDR3 nucleotides read TGCGCCAGCAGCCACGATATCGACAGCAGTCAGCCCCAGCATTTT. It specifies CASSHDIDSSQPQHF.

The V gene is TRBV7-2, the J gene TRBJ2-1, with a possible D match to TRBD1 (6 bases). This CDR3 has 15 residues. CDR1 and CDR2 (germline): SGHTA, FQGNSA. Trimming stripped 1 base from V and 5 bases from J, with 12 bases between. The CDR3 loop is CASSLEGTSHNEQFF. The CDR3 DNA is TGTGCCAGCAGCTTAGAAGGGACATCCCACAATGAGCAGTTCTTC.

In this sample, this clone turned up once. The rearrangement links TRBV27 to TRBJ2-7, with 8 nucleotides matching TRBD2. The V gene's germline CDR1 is MNHEY and CDR2 SMNVEV (reference sequence). This CDR3 has 13 residues. Trimming removed 6 bases from V and 12 bases from J; junction bases left unmatched: 13. CDR3 coding DNA: TGTGCCAGCAGACCAGCGGGAGCCTCGTTGTGGTACTTC. Translated: CASRPAGASLWYF.

The V and J genes are TRBV4-3 and TRBJ1-2; D is ambiguous. V dropped 4 bases and J dropped 3 bases, with 18 bases sitting between them. This CDR3 region has 16 residues. Germline-derived CDR1 and CDR2 are LGHNA and YSLEER. This CDR3 is CASSPGRGGNDYGYTF. As DNA, the CDR3 is TGCGCCAGCAGCCCGGGGAGAGGTGGAAACGACTATGGCTACACCTTC.

CDR3: CATEGSSSYEQYF. The CDR3 coding sequence is TGTGCCACCGAAGGATCGAGCTCCTACGAGCAGTACTTC. The chain links TRBV28 to TRBJ2-7; D is undetermined. The V gene lost 10 bases and the J gene lost 0 bases, with 13 bases spanning the gap. Germline V gene lookup returns CDR1 MDHEN and CDR2 SYDVKM. The CDR3 consists of 13 residues.

This clone was picked up many times. The V and J genes are TRBV29-1 and TRBJ2-1, with D perhaps TRBD2 (5 bases). The CDR3 length is 13 residues. V dropped 6 bases and J dropped 4 bases, with 13 bases sitting between them. CDR1 and CDR2 from the germline V gene are SQVTM and ANQGSEA. The CDR3 loop is CSVDLRDYNEQFF. The DNA of the CDR3 is TGCAGCGTGGACTTGAGGGATTACAATGAGCAGTTCTTC.

This clone was counted a single time. The gene calls are TRBV6-5 and TRBJ1-5; 8 bases are shared with TRBD1. The CDR3 has 15 residues. The J segment lost 1 base and the V segment lost 6 bases, leaving 5 bases of the junction unmatched. Per the germline V gene, CDR1 is MNHEY and CDR2 is SVGAGI. As DNA, the CDR3 is TGTGCCAGCAGAAGCGACAGGGGAAGCAATCAGCCCCAGCATTTT. Its translation: CASRSDRGSNQPQHF.

This clone appeared a few times. This sequence joins TRBV7-3 and TRBJ1-5, with D hard to call. The CDR3 is made up of 13 amino acids. Germline V gives CDR1 SGHTA, CDR2 FQGTGA. V lost 5 bases to trimming and J lost 0 bases, with 5 bases between them. The CDR3 DNA reads as TGTGCCAGCAGCGTAAATAGCAATCAGCCCCAGCATTTT. Translated: CASSVNSNQPQHF.

With regard to this clone: The sample holds other DNA sequences that translate to the same CDR3. The J gene is TRBJ2-5, the V gene TRBV20-1, with D unclear. The CDR3 is 9 amino acids. V lost 5 bases, J lost 4 bases, and 2 bases lay in between. Germline V lookup: CDR1 DFQATT, CDR2 SNEGSKA (reference sequence). The chain's CDR3 is CSAPETQYF. In nucleotides, the CDR3 is TGCAGTGCTCCAGAGACCCAGTACTTC.

The chain is built from TRBV5-1 and TRBJ2-3; D is ambiguous. V was shortened by 5 bases and J by 0 bases, with 13 bases between the two germline ends. The CDR3 consists of 15 residues. In germline, CDR1 is SGHRS, CDR2 YFSETQ. CDR3 protein: CASRIGPSSTDTQYF. The DNA for the CDR3 is TGCGCCAGCAGGATCGGACCCTCTAGCACAGATACGCAGTATTTT. Combining the CDR3 with reference TRBV5-1 and TRBJ2-3 gives the whole variable domain KAGVTQTPRYLIKTRGQQVTLSCSPISGHRSVSWYQQTPGQGLQFLFEYFSETQRNKGNFPGRFSGRQFSNSRSEMNVSTLELGDSALYLCASRIGPSSTDTQYFGPGTRLTVL.

The genes are TRBV5-4 and TRBJ2-5; 8 bases agree with TRBD2. CDR1 SGHNT and CDR2 YYREEE come from the germline V gene (reference sequence). CDR3 length: 15 residues. With 3 bases clipped from V and 2 bases from J, the junction kept 6 bases outside the gene matches. Written as DNA, the CDR3 is TGTGCCAGCAGCTCGGCCGGGGGGGCACAAGAGACCCAGTACTTC. The encoded protein is CASSSAGGAQETQYF.

Concerning this clone: Other DNA sequences in the sample encode the same CDR3. The genes are TRBV5-8 and TRBJ2-5, with 8 bases fitting TRBD1. J was trimmed by 5 bases and V by 3 bases; bases with no gene match: 6. CDR3 length: 14 amino acids. Germline CDR1 is SGHTS and CDR2 is YDEGEE. In DNA form, the CDR3 reads TGTGCCAGCAGCTCTAGGACAGGGAGGGAGACCCAGTACTTC. It translates to CASSSRTGRETQYF. Full variable domain (outside the CDR3, taken from reference TRBV5-8 and TRBJ2-5): EAGVTQSPTHLIKTRGQQATLRCSPISGHTSVYWYQQALGLGLQFLLWYDEGEERNRGNFPPRFSGRQFPNYSSELNVNALELEDSALYLCASSSRTGRETQYFGPGTRLLVL.

The CDR3 spells CAIRGLGDTGELFF. The CDR3 coding sequence is TGTGCCATCCGGGGCCTGGGGGACACCGGGGAGCTGTTTTTT. The chain combines TRBV10-3 with TRBJ2-2; possibly TRBD1 or TRBD2 for D (5 bases each). This CDR3 is built from 14 residues. Trimming left V 8 bases short and J 3 bases short, with 13 bases between. CDR1 and CDR2 from the germline V gene are ENHRY and SYGVKD.

The chain combines TRBV18 with TRBJ2-7, with 9 bases fitting TRBD1. The length of the CDR3 is 13 residues. With 4 bases clipped from V and 4 bases from J, the junction kept 2 bases outside the gene matches. Germline V CDR1 and CDR2: KGHSH, LQKENI. The CDR3 spells CASSRDRVYEQYF. The CDR3 nucleotides are TGTGCCAGCTCACGGGACAGGGTGTACGAGCAGTACTTC.

This clone showed up just a few times. V usage is TRBV18 and J usage is TRBJ2-7, with 10 nucleotides matching TRBD1. The ends lost 3 bases at V and 3 bases at J; junction bases unmatched: 5. The CDR3 length is 15 residues. CDR1 is KGHSH and CDR2 is LQKENI in the germline V gene. CDR3 in amino acids: CASSPGQGTFYEQYF. As DNA, the CDR3 is TGTGCCAGCTCACCGGGACAGGGGACTTTCTACGAGCAGTACTTC.

Details on this clone: The likely explanation is a read error, given a far larger clone one base away. V is TRBV2 and J is TRBJ2-6, with D unresolved. V gave up 5 bases and J gave up 0 bases, with 2 bases separating them. This CDR3 is built from 13 residues. Germline CDR1 reads SNHLY; CDR2 reads FYNNEI. Here the CDR3 DNA reads TGTGCCAGCAGTCCCTCTGGGGCCAACGTCCTGACTTTC. Translated, it gives CASSPSGANVLTF.

The CDR3 region is CSAGGTGVTYEQYF. The DNA of the CDR3 is TGCAGCGCGGGAGGGACAGGGGTCACCTACGAGCAGTACTTC. The chain uses TRBV29-1 and TRBJ2-7; 10 nucleotides match TRBD1. Germline CDR1 reads SQVTM; CDR2 reads ANQGSEA. The V gene end was trimmed by 7 bases and the J gene end by 2 bases; junction bases not matched to a gene: 8. This CDR3 region has 14 residues.

The J gene is TRBJ2-7, the V gene TRBV2; unclear D gene. From germline, CDR1 is SNHLY and CDR2 FYNNEI. The CDR3 has 14 residues. V shed 2 bases and J shed 2 bases, with 10 bases lying between them. CDR3 sequence (DNA): TGTGCCAGCAGTGAATTAGGGCCGCCCTACGAGCAGTACTTC. Its translation: CASSELGPPYEQYF.

The V call is TRBV9, the J call TRBJ1-1; possibly TRBD1 for D (6 bases). Germline values: CDR1 SGDLS, CDR2 YYNGEE. Trimming pared 1 base from V and 2 bases from J, leaving 9 bases between. The CDR3 runs 14 residues. CDR3: CASSVRGTNTEAFF. DNA of the CDR3: TGTGCCAGCAGCGTAAGGGGGACCAACACTGAAGCTTTCTTT.

The CDR3 region is CASSFASSYEQYF. DNA of the CDR3: TGTGCCAGCAGCTTTGCTAGTTCCTACGAGCAGTACTTC. The chain combines TRBV7-3 with TRBJ2-7; D gene unclear. The germline V gene has CDR1 SGHTA and CDR2 FQGTGA. V was pared by 3 bases and J by 1 base, with 7 bases between. The CDR3 contains 13 residues.

The chain uses TRBV7-2 and TRBJ2-2, with 8 bases lining up with TRBD2. The CDR3 sequence is 16 residues long. Germline V CDR1 and CDR2: SGHTA, FQGNSA. Unmatched junction bases numbered 7, after V lost 5 bases and J lost 2 bases. Here the CDR3 DNA reads TGTGCCAGCAGCCTATGGGCGGGGGGAAACACCGGGGAGCTGTTTTTT. As protein: CASSLWAGGNTGELFF. The whole variable domain, filled in from reference TRBV7-2 and TRBJ2-2, reads GAGVSQSPSNKVTEKGKDVELRCDPISGHTALYWYRQSLGQGLEFLIYFQGNSAPDKSGLPSDRFSAERTGGSVSTLTIQRTQQEDSAVYLCASSLWAGGNTGELFFGEGSRLTVL.